One sample yielded the 7 T cell receptor beta chains listed below, sequenced in a study of Graves' ophthalmopathy and Graves' hyperthyroidism. RNA transcripts served as template for amplifying TCR beta CDR3 sequences. Second-round multiplex PCR followed a first-round RT-PCR using HTBI primers. TCRdb reprocessed the multiplex PCR reads with MiXCR, giving one entry per CDR3 protein. The sample includes some 360,000 distinct CDR3 sequences, 15% to 20% of them seen just once. The specimen sequenced was peripheral blood. The source is an adult woman with stable Graves' hyperthyroidism.

This clonotype was recorded a few times. CDR3: CASSLAGGGSSYEQYF. The CDR3 nucleotides read TGTGCCAGCAGCTTAGCGGGGGGCGGGAGCTCCTACGAGCAGTACTTC. The V call is TRBV7-2, the J call TRBJ2-7, with D possibly being TRBD2 (7 bases). Germline V gene data show CDR1 as SGHTA and CDR2 as FQGNSA. The CDR3 sequence is 16 residues long. Trimming left V 0 bases short and J 0 bases short, with 12 bases between. Together with reference TRBV7-2 and TRBJ2-7, the CDR3 gives the full variable domain: GAGVSQSPSNKVTEKGKDVELRCDPISGHTALYWYRQSLGQGLEFLIYFQGNSAPDKSGLPSDRFSAERTGGSVSTLTIQRTQQEDSAVYLCASSLAGGGSSYEQYFGPGTRLTVT.

This clonotype has at least ten counts. V and J are TRBV6-1 and TRBJ2-5, with no clear D. This CDR3 has 15 residues. Trimming shortened V by 3 bases and J by 1 base, and 12 bases separated the two germline ends. Germline V lookup: CDR1 MNHNS, CDR2 SASEGT. The CDR3 protein is CASSDGPGAQETQYF. DNA for the CDR3: TGTGCCAGCAGTGATGGGCCCGGAGCCCAAGAGACCCAGTACTTC.

The V gene is TRBV7-8, the J gene TRBJ2-7; 7 bases line up with TRBD1. V dropped 5 bases and J dropped 7; count of bases not matched to a gene: 14. CDR1 SGHVS and CDR2 FQNEAQ come from the germline V gene. This CDR3 region has 15 residues. The chain's CDR3 is CASSATSGTVLEQYF. In DNA, the CDR3 is TGTGCCAGCAGCGCAACATCCGGGACAGTATTAGAGCAGTACTTC.

This clonotype was recorded at least ten times. This chain connects TRBV20-1 to TRBJ2-2, with D perhaps TRBD2 (6 bases). The CDR3 runs 13 residues. V shed 3 bases and J shed 5 bases, with 10 bases lying between them. Germline CDR1 reads DFQATT; CDR2 reads SNEGSKA (reference sequence). DNA for the CDR3: TGCAGTGCTAGGCCGACTAGAACCGGGGAGCTGTTTTTT. Translation gives CSARPTRTGELFF.

In its sample, this clonotype was seen many times. The chain links TRBV10-3 to TRBJ2-7; D gene uncertain. Trimming removed 7 bases at V and 0 bases at J, with 16 bases between. The germline V gene has CDR1 ENHRY and CDR2 SYGVKD. This CDR3 comprises 15 residues. For the CDR3, the DNA is TGTGCCATCACCCCAGGCCCCCGATCCTCCTACGAGCAGTACTTC. Residues: CAITPGPRSSYEQYF.

The CDR3 nucleotides read TGTGCCAGCAGCCTCGGCTGGGAAGATACGCAGTATTTT. Translated, it gives CASSLGWEDTQYF. The rearrangement joins TRBV28 to TRBJ2-3; no clear D. Germline lookup yields CDR1 MDHEN and CDR2 SYDVKM. The CDR3 covers 13 residues. The V end was cut by 6 bases, the J end by 5 bases, with 12 bases between.

At least ten counts were recorded for this clonotype. A much larger clone lies one base from this, so it may be a read error. The V gene is TRBV28, the J gene TRBJ2-5; 11 bases agree with TRBD1. CDR1 is MDHEN, CDR2 SYDVKM, per germline. The CDR3 runs to 17 residues. DNA of the CDR3: TGTGTCAGCACCCCTCAGATGGGACAGGGGGTCCAAGAGACCCAGTACTTC. It translates to CVSTPQMGQGVQETQYF.